A single sample gave rise to the 18 T cell receptor beta chains below, sequenced in a study of shared clonotypes between healthy human individuals. The data were produced by immunoSEQ multiplex PCR, yet TCRdb's version contains in-frame clones alone and is incomplete. The profile covers fewer than 650,000 clones, with over 65% appearing a single time and about an eighth taken by the ten largest. Specimen: PBMCs. Receptors originate from a woman between 40 and 50 years old in good health. Some clones in this sample may be carry-over from other donors' samples.

V and J are TRBV27 and TRBJ2-5; 7 bases fit TRBD1. This CDR3 spans 14 amino acids. Germline loops: CDR1 MNHEY, CDR2 SMNVEV (reference sequence). The V gene end was trimmed by 4 bases and the J gene end by 1 base; junction bases not matched to a gene: 3. The CDR3 protein is CASSWDSVQETQYF. The CDR3 nucleotides are TGTGCCAGCAGTTGGGACAGCGTCCAAGAGACCCAGTACTTC.

This clone occurred a few times. The chain is built from TRBV19 and TRBJ1-1, with 9 bases lining up with TRBD1. The junction had 8 bases not matched to a gene; V was cut back by 4 bases and J by 8 bases. Germline assignment: CDR1 LNHDA and CDR2 SQIVND (reference sequence). The CDR3 is 14 residues long. For the CDR3, the DNA is TGTGCCAGTAGTAACCACAGGGGGCGCGTAGAAGCTTTCTTT. Protein: CASSNHRGRVEAFF.

This clone was found once. This rearrangement joins TRBV9 to TRBJ2-2; maybe TRBD1 (7 bases). Germline V gene data show CDR1 as SGDLS and CDR2 as YYNGEE. Trimming removed 5 bases from V and 7 bases from J, with 18 bases in between. There are 15 residues in the CDR3. This CDR3 reads CASRSTRQGGGELFF. The CDR3 DNA follows: TGTGCCAGCAGGTCAACCAGACAGGGAGGCGGGGAGCTGTTTTTT.

This sequence joins TRBV15 and TRBJ1-5, with D tentatively TRBD1 (5 bases). V was cut by 8 bases and J by 3 bases, with 14 bases left in between. Germline lookup yields CDR1 LNHNV and CDR2 YYDKDF (reference sequence). The CDR3 is 14 amino acids. CDR3 in DNA: TGTGCCACCCACCCCCTAGGGGTCAATCAGCCCCAGCATTTT. Its protein is CATHPLGVNQPQHF.

This clone was found once. V usage is TRBV7-2 and J usage is TRBJ2-7, with TRBD2 as a possible D gene (5 bases). The germline V and J ends were trimmed by 5 bases and 7 bases, with 12 bases remaining between them. This CDR3 is built from 12 residues. Germline V gene lookup returns CDR1 SGHTA and CDR2 FQGNSA. The DNA of the CDR3 is TGTGCCAGCAGCGATACTAGTAAAGAGCAGTACTTC. Amino acids: CASSDTSKEQYF.

J is TRBJ2-2 and V is TRBV5-1; the D gene is possibly TRBD1 (5 bases). Germline CDR1 and CDR2: SGHRS and YFSETQ. V gave up 4 bases and J gave up 1 base, with 11 bases separating them. The CDR3 consists of 15 residues. The CDR3 bases are TGCGCCAGCAGCCAGGACAATCTGAACACCGGGGAGCTGTTTTTT. Amino acids: CASSQDNLNTGELFF.

V is TRBV6-5 and J is TRBJ2-2, with 8 nucleotides matching TRBD2. CDR1 and CDR2 (germline): MNHEY, SVGAGI. The CDR3 is 16 residues long. V shed 2 bases, J shed 5 bases, and the junction held 7 bases outside the gene matches. The CDR3 region has the DNA TGTGCCAGCAGTTACCAAGTTGCGGGAGGTACCGGGGAGCTGTTTTTT. The encoded protein is CASSYQVAGGTGELFF.

This chain connects TRBV5-4 to TRBJ2-7; TRBD2 might be the D (6 bases). The CDR3 length is 14 residues. CDR1 is SGHNT and CDR2 is YYREEE in the germline V gene (reference sequence). Trimming cost V 4 bases and J 1 base, with 12 bases left between them. In DNA form, the CDR3 reads TGTGCCAGCAGCCCCGATGGGGGGTCCTACGAGCAGTACTTC. Amino acid sequence: CASSPDGGSYEQYF.

This chain's CDR3 is CASRQLDRDRGEQYF. Written as DNA, the CDR3 is TGTGCCAGTAGACAGCTCGACCGGGACAGGGGCGAGCAGTACTTC. The chain is built from TRBV19 and TRBJ2-7, with 10 bases that match TRBD1. The CDR3 is 15 amino acids. Germline CDR1 LNHDA, CDR2 SQIVND (reference sequence). With 6 bases clipped from V and 6 bases from J, the junction kept 11 bases outside the gene matches.

As to this clone: A single base separates this from a much larger clone, so it may be a read error. The chain joins TRBV28 to TRBJ2-6; D possibly corresponds to TRBD2 (5 bases). Germline V gene lookup returns CDR1 MDHEN and CDR2 SYDVKM. Trimming shortened V by 10 bases and J by 1 base, and 32 bases separated the two germline ends. The CDR3 consists of 21 residues. Here the CDR3 DNA reads TGTGCCAACAGCCCCGGGGTGAGGGCAGCCCAGCGCAGGTCTGGGGCCAACGTCCTGACTTTC. This codes for CANSPGVRAAQRRSGANVLTF.

In this sample, this clone turned up once. The chain combines TRBV25-1 with TRBJ2-7; TRBD2 matches at 8 bases. The DNA end lines up better with TRBJ2-1; the J call may be wrong. The CDR3 has 15 residues. Germline V gene lookup returns CDR1 MGHDK and CDR2 SYGVNS. The CDR3 sequence: CASSRGLVIADEQFF. In nucleotides, the CDR3 is TGTGCCAGCAGTAGGGGACTAGTGATCGCCGATGAGCAGTTCTTC.

This clone was observed a few times. V gene TRBV6-1 combines with J gene TRBJ1-5; D is undetermined. V lost 7 bases and J lost 0, with 13 bases in between. This CDR3 comprises 15 residues. Germline lookup yields CDR1 MNHNS and CDR2 SASEGT. The CDR3 here is CASKAFSNSNQPQHF. CDR3 sequence (DNA): TGTGCCAGCAAGGCATTTTCCAATAGCAATCAGCCCCAGCATTTT.

This clone has ten or more counts. The rearrangement uses TRBV25-1 and TRBJ2-3, with D possibly TRBD2 on 5 matching bases. Germline CDR1 is MGHDK and CDR2 is SYGVNS. The CDR3 has 12 amino acids. V was pared by 6 bases and J by 5 bases, with 9 bases between. CDR3 residues: CASRNEGDTQYF. The CDR3 DNA reads TGTGCCAGCAGGAATGAGGGAGATACGCAGTATTTT.

The genes are TRBV4-3 and TRBJ2-1, with D unresolved. V lost 1 base to trimming and J lost 0 bases, with 10 bases between them. The CDR3 length is 16 residues. Germline CDR1 reads LGHNA; CDR2 reads YSLEER. CDR3: CASSQGSAISYNEQFF. CDR3 DNA sequence: TGCGCCAGCAGCCAAGGGAGCGCAATCTCCTACAATGAGCAGTTCTTC.

The J gene is TRBJ2-5, the V gene TRBV18; TRBD2 matches 7 bases. The trim removed 3 bases at V and 1 base at J, leaving 5 bases unmatched. CDR3 size: 15 residues. Germline loops: CDR1 KGHSH, CDR2 LQKENI. CDR3 coding DNA: TGTGCCAGCTCACCGGCTAGCGGAGGCCAAGAGACCCAGTACTTC. Translating it yields CASSPASGGQETQYF.

The chain recombines TRBV5-1 with TRBJ1-3, with D possibly matching TRBD1 (6 bases). Germline CDR1 SGHRS, CDR2 YFSETQ. V lost 4 bases, J lost 2 bases, and 16 bases lay in between. The CDR3 loop spans 16 amino acids. The CDR3 region is CASSIEGGSPGNTIYF. The CDR3 bases are TGCGCCAGCAGCATAGAGGGGGGCTCCCCTGGAAACACCATATATTTT.

The chain combines TRBV30 with TRBJ1-1, with 7 positions matching TRBD1. Germline loops: CDR1 GTSNPN, CDR2 SVGIG (reference sequence). V dropped 5 bases and J dropped 4; count of bases not matched to a gene: 7. This CDR3 is built from 13 residues. The CDR3 DNA sequence: TGTGCCTGGGGAGACAGGGCCGCCACTGAAGCTTTCTTT. It codes for CAWGDRAATEAFF.

The chain employs TRBV18 and TRBJ1-2, with 7 bases lining up with TRBD1. V was pared by 2 bases and J by 6 bases, with 3 bases of the junction left unmatched. Germline assignment: CDR1 KGHSH and CDR2 LQKENI. The CDR3 loop spans 13 amino acids. The CDR3 sequence is CASSPVGGDGYTF. The CDR3 coding sequence is TGTGCCAGCTCACCAGTAGGGGGCGATGGCTACACCTTC.